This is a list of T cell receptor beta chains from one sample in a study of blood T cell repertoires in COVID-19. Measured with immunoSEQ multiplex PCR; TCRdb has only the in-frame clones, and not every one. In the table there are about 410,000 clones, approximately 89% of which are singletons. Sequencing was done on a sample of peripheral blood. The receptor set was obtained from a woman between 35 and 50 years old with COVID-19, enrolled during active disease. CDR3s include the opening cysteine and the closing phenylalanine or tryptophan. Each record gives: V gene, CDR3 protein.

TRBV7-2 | CASSSALGAGGGYQPQHF
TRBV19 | CASTGVLMNTEAFF
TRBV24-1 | CATSDPREGWETQYF
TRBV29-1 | CSVEVGLAGVTGEQFF
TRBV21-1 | CASSLREREPYNEQFF
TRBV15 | CATSRDPTRGYTF
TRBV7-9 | CASRYPGGSYNEQFF
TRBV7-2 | CASSLTGTPSSYGYTF
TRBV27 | CASSSVRGLWENSPLHF
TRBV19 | CASSIGQIAPSSGYTF
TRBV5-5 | CASSRHHRGPLFNEQFF
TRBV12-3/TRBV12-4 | CASSLRSNQPQHF
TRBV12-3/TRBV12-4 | CASSERAEAFF
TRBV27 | CASSFRRRNYGYTF
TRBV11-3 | CASSPGGSYNEQFF
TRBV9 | CASSVDSGGTVNTGELFF
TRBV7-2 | CASIQTGVLRETQYF
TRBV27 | CASRPWGTGVTGELFF
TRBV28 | CASSSSRAGRMVGPLHF
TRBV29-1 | CSVEEGAEQFF
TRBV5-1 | CASSLGDRGLNSPLHF
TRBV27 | CASSLSFGGGYTDTQYF
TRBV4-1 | CASSQDLRVEKLFF
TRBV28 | CASSLSPRIATYEQYF
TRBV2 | CATARDRAGANVLTF
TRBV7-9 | CASSAPTGVILGNTIYF
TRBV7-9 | CASTEGRQMDEQFF
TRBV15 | CATSRDLGGGGDQPQHF
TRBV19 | CASCLGQTLRGNGYTF
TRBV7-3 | CASSISGGTYNEQFF
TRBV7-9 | CASSLAADFATNEKLFF
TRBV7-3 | CASSLTARTGEGGYTF
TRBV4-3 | CASSRGGNREDTQYF